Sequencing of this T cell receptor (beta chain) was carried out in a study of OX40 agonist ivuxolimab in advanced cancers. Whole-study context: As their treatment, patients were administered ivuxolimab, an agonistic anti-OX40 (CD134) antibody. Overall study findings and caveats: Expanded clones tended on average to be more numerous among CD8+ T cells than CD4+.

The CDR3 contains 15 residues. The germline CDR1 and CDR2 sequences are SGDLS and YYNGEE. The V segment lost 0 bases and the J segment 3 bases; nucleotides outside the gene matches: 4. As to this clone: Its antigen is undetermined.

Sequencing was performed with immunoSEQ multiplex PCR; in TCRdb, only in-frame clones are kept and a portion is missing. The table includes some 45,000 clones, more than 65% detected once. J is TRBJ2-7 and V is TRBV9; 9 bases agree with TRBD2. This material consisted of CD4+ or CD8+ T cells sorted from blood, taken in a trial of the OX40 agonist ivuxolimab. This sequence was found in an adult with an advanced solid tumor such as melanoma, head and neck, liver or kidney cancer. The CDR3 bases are TGTGCCAGCAGCGTAGGCGGGGGGGCCATCTACGAGCAGTACTTC. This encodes CASSVGGGAIYEQYF. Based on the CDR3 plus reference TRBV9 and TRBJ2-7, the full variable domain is DSGVTQTPKHLITATGQRVTLRCSPRSGDLSVYWYQQSLDQGLQFLIQYYNGEERAKGNILERFSAQQFPDLHSELNLSSLELGDSALYFCASSVGGGAIYEQYFGPGTRLTVT.